Detailed here is one T cell receptor beta chain. This entry is derived from a study of blood T cell repertoires in COVID-19. Sequenced by immunoSEQ multiplex PCR; TCRdb stores in-frame clones only, minus some. Among hundreds of thousands of clones, about 90% were seen once, and the ten largest hold 11%. The germline gives CDR1 ENHRY, CDR2 SYGVKD. V lost 6 bases, J lost 2 bases, and 3 bases stayed unmatched. This CDR3 is 15 amino acids long. The sequence was collected from a woman in her 30s with COVID-19, enrolled during active disease. Sequencing was performed on peripheral blood. V is TRBV10-3 and J is TRBJ2-5, with 13 nucleotides matching TRBD2. DNA of the CDR3: TGTGCCATCAGCGAGGGACTAGCGGGGCAAGAGACCCAGTACTTC. Its translation: CAISEGLAGQETQYF.